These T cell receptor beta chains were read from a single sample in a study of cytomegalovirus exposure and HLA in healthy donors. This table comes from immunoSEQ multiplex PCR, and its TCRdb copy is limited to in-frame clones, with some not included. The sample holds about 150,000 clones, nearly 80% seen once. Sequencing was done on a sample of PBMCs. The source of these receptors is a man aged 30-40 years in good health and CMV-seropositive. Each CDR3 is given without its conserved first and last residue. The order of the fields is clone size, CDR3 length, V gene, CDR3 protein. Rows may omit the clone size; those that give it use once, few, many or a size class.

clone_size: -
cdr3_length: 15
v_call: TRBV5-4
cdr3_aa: ASSPGGGLSGANVLT

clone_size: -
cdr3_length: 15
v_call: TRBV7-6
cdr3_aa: ASSLVASGRALYEQY

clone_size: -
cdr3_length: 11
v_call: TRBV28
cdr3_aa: ASSFPGALEQY

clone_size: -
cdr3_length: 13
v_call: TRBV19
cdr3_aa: ASRPGGSGANVLT

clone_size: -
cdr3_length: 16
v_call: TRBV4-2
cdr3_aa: ASIKLKLLPGFSYEQY

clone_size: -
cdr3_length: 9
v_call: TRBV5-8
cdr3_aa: ASSLSSGEN

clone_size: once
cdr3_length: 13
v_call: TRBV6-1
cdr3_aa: ASRTGGINTGELF

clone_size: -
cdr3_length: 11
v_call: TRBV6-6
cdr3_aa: ASSYWPGDGYT

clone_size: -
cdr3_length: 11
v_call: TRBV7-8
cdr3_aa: ASSVDRNEKLF

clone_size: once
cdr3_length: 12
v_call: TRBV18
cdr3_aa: ASSQQGANTEAF

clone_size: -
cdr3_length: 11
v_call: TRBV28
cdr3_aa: ASANRGYQPQH

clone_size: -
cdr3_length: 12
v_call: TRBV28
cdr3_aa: ASSFGTLPYGYT

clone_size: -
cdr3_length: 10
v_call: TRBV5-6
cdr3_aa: ASSLRAGEQF

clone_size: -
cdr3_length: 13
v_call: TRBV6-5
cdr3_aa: ASTRTSGSGYEQY

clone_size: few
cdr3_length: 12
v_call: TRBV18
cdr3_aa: ASSPGTGDETQY

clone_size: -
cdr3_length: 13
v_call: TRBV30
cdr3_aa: AWSDWDTRGEPQH

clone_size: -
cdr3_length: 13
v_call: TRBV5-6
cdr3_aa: ASSFGTGDNYGYT

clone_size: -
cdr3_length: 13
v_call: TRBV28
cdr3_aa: ASRDEGRNSYEQY

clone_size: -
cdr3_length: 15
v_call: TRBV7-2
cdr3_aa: ASSLLGGAGGANVLT

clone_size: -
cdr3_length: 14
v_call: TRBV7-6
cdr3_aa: ASSPLGQTNTGELF

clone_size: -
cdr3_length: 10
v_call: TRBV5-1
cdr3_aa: ASSMASGGYT

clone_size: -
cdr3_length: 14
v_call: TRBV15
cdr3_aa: ATSRGVGEDREKLF

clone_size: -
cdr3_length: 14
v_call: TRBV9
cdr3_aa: ASSVRDRGRNDEQY

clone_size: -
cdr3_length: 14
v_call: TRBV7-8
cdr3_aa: ASSPRTPWGTDTQY

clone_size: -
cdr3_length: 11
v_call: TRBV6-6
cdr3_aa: ASMYAFHQPQH

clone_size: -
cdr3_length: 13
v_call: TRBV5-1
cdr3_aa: ASRAVPSSGNTIY

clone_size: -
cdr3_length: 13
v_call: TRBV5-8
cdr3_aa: ASSGGTASRTEAF

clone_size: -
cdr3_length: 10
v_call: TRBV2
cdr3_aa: ASSDRVGGYT

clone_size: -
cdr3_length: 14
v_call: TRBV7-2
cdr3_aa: ASSYRTSGNTGELF

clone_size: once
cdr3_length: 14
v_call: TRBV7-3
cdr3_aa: ASSLRGGAENNEQF

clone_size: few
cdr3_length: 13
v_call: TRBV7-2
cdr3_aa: ASSADSGPYNEQF

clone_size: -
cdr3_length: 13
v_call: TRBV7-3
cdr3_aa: ASSQGLAGGREQY

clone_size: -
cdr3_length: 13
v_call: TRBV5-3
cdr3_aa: APRPGLQNQETQY

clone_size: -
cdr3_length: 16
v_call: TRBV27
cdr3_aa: ASSLEGQRILAKNIQY